This is a list of T cell receptor beta chains from one sample in a study of T-cell reconstitution after alpha-beta-depleted transplantation in children. TCRdb recomputed calls from the PCR reads with MiXCR, one row per CDR3 protein. The sample contains about a million distinct CDR3 sequences, 25% to 35% of which appear only once. Sequenced material: PBMCs, mostly from graft donor cells, taken 360 days after TCRalphabeta/CD19-depleted stem cell transplant. These receptors were taken from a boy under three years old who had a stem cell transplant for SCID, so the T cells may come from the graft donor. Each CDR3 is given without its conserved first and last residue. Fields, in order: V gene, CDR3 protein.

TRBV2 | ASSELQGTYEQY
TRBV12-3/TRBV12-4 | ASSWDIYTEAF
TRBV29-1 | SVDGGTNEKLF
TRBV3-1 | ASSQVHDSEAF
TRBV5-1 | ASSLAAGAHLGEQF
TRBV7-8 | ASSLAREGNQPQH
TRBV20-1 | SATIGTLAGALKLTDTQY
TRBV5-1 | ASSLTKGHLTDTQY
TRBV11-2 | ASSLYLSSGNTIY
TRBV29-1 | SVLSRQETQY
TRBV29-1 | SALEERDRVYEQY
TRBV12-3/TRBV12-4 | ASSREPFYGYT
TRBV7-2 | ASSFRESYEQY
TRBV6-2/TRBV6-3 | ASSYPGGLNTEAF
TRBV20-1 | SARDTGDNTDTQY
TRBV7-9 | ASSALISYNEQF
TRBV24-1 | ATSDRDRGNEKLF
TRBV4-2 | ASSPLEGLYNEQF
TRBV27 | ASSIQGADTQY
TRBV7-9 | ASRAGEGETQY
TRBV5-6 | ASSFRSFTDTQY
TRBV4-3 | ASSQDGGPGTEAF
TRBV20-1 | SAEDRNIQY
TRBV5-1 | ASKPGTQRVYEQY
TRBV18 | ASSPPVPPGNEQF
TRBV29-1 | SVEGGRADTQY
TRBV6-5 | ASRSTGGPEAF
TRBV7-9 | ASSLRTRGQGDTQY
TRBV6-6 | ASSYGTASIYGYT
TRBV12-3/TRBV12-4 | ASTGSEETQY
TRBV5-1 | ASSSGQGEGYT
TRBV29-1 | SVASDEQF
TRBV29-1 | SVVSLLGYTQY
TRBV5-1 | ASRHSERGGTDTQY
TRBV4-3 | ASSQDEVGTGENQPQH
TRBV2 | ASSEARTGRHQPQH
TRBV20-1 | SASSLAQGINEQY
TRBV5-4 | ASSLLPGESTDTQY
TRBV7-2 | ASSSEGLRQETQY
TRBV12-3/TRBV12-4 | ASTVGGVATEAF
TRBV6-1 | ASSLGTMAGETQY
TRBV28 | ASRPDRVREQY
TRBV29-1 | SVLGGTSVAQY
TRBV5-1 | ASSLDGSETQY
TRBV18 | ASSPQQGINEKLF
TRBV6-2/TRBV6-3 | ASSYAGSNSPLH
TRBV6-1 | AIAPGGYTDTQY
TRBV7-2 | ASSDDNQPQH
TRBV20-1 | SASSGQGFLLPYEQY
TRBV3-1 | ASSPQRGAKETQY
TRBV3-1 | ASSQDFGGKLF
TRBV7-9 | ASSLGWEEAKNIQY
TRBV9 | ASSVEGWTSGAINTGELF
TRBV20-1 | SALDHTYEQY
TRBV12-3/TRBV12-4 | ATTLTGQGQETQY
TRBV28 | ASSDQGVLGQPQH
TRBV12-3/TRBV12-4 | ASSPLTGVSYEQY
TRBV29-1 | SVSRQRDTDTQY
TRBV5-1 | ASSWLGTPDEAF